The present entry profiles one T cell receptor beta chain with its context. The CDR3 spans 16 residues. Germline V gene sequence: CDR1 MNHEY, CDR2 SMNVEV (reference sequence). Germline trimming cut 3 bases from V and 3 bases from J; bases unmatched to any gene: 9. This record comes from a study of shared clonotypes between healthy human individuals. Terminally differentiated effector memory CD45RA+ cells were left out of the naive CD8 fraction, which was CD45RO-negative and positively selected for CCR7. Original data processing: Filtering differed since immunoSEQ provided only junctions, with no quality scores. Clones were sequenced by immunoSEQ multiplex PCR, and TCRdb holds only the in-frame ones, with some missing. V and J calls and clone size are given by that table; D and trimming were obtained from the DNA. The sample has more than 2 million clones, just under 95% seen once.

The sequenced material came from naive CD8+ T cells from PBMCs. The TCR sequence derives from a man between 18 and 29 years old in good health. Some clones in this sample may be carry-over from other donors' samples. The chain employs TRBV27 and TRBJ2-7; 9 positions agree with TRBD1. The CDR3 loop reads CASSLAYGTGFYEQYF. Here the CDR3 DNA reads TGTGCCAGCAGTTTGGCCTACGGGACAGGGTTCTACGAGCAGTACTTC.